The entry that follows covers one T cell receptor beta chain sequence. The data stem from a study of early T cells in non-severe SARS-CoV-2 infection. CDR1 and CDR2 from the germline V gene are SEHNR and FQNEAQ (reference sequence). This CDR3 spans 13 amino acids. V was clipped by 5 bases and J by 4 bases, with 12 bases between them. TCRdb reanalysed the 5' RACE reads using MiXCR and keeps one entry per CDR3 protein. The sample lists 95,000 to 150,000 distinct CDR3 sequences, under 15% seen once, with just over 20% in the top ten. The specimen sequenced was whole blood. The receptor was isolated from an adult who was a healthcare worker with PCR-confirmed SARS-CoV-2 infection or an uninfected control (not recorded which). The J gene is TRBJ2-7, the V gene TRBV7-9; D call uncertain. The CDR3 loop reads CASSRSPLYEQYF. DNA of the CDR3: TGTGCCAGCAGCCGGTCACCCCTTTACGAGCAGTACTTC.